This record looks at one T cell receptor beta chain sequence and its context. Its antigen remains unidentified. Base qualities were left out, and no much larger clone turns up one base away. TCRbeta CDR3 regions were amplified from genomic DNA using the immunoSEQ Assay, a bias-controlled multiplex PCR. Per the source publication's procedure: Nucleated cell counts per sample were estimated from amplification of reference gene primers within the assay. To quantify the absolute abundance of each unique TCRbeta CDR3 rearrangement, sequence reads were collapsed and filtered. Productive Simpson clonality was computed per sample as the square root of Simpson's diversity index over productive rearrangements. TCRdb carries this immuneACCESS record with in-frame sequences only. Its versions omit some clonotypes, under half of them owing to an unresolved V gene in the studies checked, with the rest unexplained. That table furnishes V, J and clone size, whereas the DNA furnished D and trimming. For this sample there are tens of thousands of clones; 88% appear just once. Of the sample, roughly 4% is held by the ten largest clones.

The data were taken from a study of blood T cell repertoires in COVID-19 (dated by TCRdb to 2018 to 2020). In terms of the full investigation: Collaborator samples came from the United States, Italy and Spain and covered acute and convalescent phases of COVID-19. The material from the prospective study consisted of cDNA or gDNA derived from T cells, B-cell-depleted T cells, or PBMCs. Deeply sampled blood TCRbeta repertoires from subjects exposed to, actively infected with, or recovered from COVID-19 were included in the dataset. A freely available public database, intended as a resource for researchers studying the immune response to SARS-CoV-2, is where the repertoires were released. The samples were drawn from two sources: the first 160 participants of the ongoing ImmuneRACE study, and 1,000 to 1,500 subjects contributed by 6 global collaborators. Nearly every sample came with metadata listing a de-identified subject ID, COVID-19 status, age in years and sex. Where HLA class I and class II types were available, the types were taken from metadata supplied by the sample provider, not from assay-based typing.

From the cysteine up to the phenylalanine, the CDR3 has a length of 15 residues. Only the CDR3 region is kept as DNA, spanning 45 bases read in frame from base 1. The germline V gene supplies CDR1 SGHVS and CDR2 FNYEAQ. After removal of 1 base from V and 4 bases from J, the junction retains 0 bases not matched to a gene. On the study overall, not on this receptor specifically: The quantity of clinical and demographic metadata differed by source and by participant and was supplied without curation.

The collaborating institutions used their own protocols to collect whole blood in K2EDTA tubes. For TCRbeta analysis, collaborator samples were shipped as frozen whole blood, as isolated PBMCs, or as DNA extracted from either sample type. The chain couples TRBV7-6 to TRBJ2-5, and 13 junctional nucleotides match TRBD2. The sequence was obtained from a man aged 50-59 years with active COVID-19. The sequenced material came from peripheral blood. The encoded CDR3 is CASSLGTSGGETQYF. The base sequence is TGTGCCAGCAGCTTAGGGACTAGCGGGGGAGAGACCCAGTACTTC.